A selection of T cell receptor beta chains follows, all from one sample in a study of T-cell reconstitution after alpha-beta-depleted transplantation in children. TCRdb redid the calling of the PCR reads with MiXCR, one entry per CDR3 protein. The data show a few hundred thousand distinct CDR3 sequences, over 20% seen once. Material: PBMCs, obtained before TCRalphabeta/CD19-depleted stem cell transplant. The source is a boy under three years old with Wiskott-Aldrich syndrome, due to receive a stem cell transplant. CDR3s include the opening cysteine and the closing phenylalanine or tryptophan. A D gene is named only where the DNA matches it firmly. The size of a clone is reported for some rows only, either as once, few or many, or as a class for expanded clones.

clone size,D gene,J gene,V gene,CDR3 protein,CDR3 DNA
few,TRBD2,TRBJ2-3,TRBV5-1,CASSLAPSGSTTDTQYF,TGCGCCAGCAGCCTGGCGCCTAGCGGGAGTACGACAGATACGCAGTATTTT
NA,TRBD2,TRBJ2-7,TRBV29-1,CSVESSSGSAEQYF,TGCAGCGTTGAGTCGTCTAGCGGGAGTGCCGAGCAGTACTTC
few,TRBD1,TRBJ1-1,TRBV20-1,CSARLDRPTSEAFF,TGCAGTGCTAGATTGGACAGGCCGACCAGTGAAGCTTTCTTT
few,TRBD2,TRBJ2-1,TRBV20-1,CSARDSGGRARGNEQFF,TGCAGTGCTAGAGATTCAGGCGGGAGGGCCAGGGGCAATGAGCAGTTCTTC
few,NA,TRBJ1-2,TRBV29-1,CSVEGGRGVDGYTF,TGCAGCGTTGAAGGCGGCAGGGGTGTCGATGGCTACACCTTC
many,NA,TRBJ2-2,TRBV5-1,CASTSSDRTNTGELFF,TGCGCCAGCACCTCCTCTGACAGGACGAACACCGGGGAGCTGTTTTTT
NA,TRBD2,TRBJ2-7,TRBV20-1,CSAGVVGGPDSYEQYF,TGCAGTGCTGGGGTGGTGGGAGGGCCTGACTCCTACGAGCAGTACTTC
NA,NA,TRBJ2-7,TRBV20-1,CSASKGLGSYEQYF,TGCAGTGCTAGCAAGGGGCTAGGGTCCTACGAGCAGTACTTC
NA,NA,TRBJ2-1,TRBV27,CASSQQWQSYNEQFF,TGTGCCAGCAGTCAACAGTGGCAGTCCTACAATGAGCAGTTCTTC
few,NA,TRBJ2-1,TRBV18,CASSPLAGEFFNEQFF,TGTGCCAGCTCACCACTAGCTGGGGAATTCTTCAATGAGCAGTTCTTC
NA,NA,TRBJ2-3,TRBV20-1,CSASQGGPDTQYF,TGCAGTGCCTCCCAGGGGGGACCTGATACGCAGTATTTT
NA,TRBD1,TRBJ1-2,TRBV28,CASSYDRGDYGYTF,TGTGCCAGCAGTTACGACAGGGGTGACTATGGCTACACCTTC
NA,TRBD2,TRBJ2-1,TRBV9,CASRRDLAVYNEQFF,TGTGCCAGCAGGAGGGACCTAGCGGTGTACAATGAGCAGTTCTTC
NA,TRBD2,TRBJ2-1,TRBV5-1,CASSLVSGRMYNEQFF,TGCGCCAGCAGTCTTGTCAGCGGGAGGATGTACAATGAGCAGTTCTTC
few,TRBD1,TRBJ1-6,TRBV7-2,CASSSRGRESPLHF,TGTGCCAGCAGCTCCAGGGGGCGAGAATCACCCCTCCACTTT
NA,TRBD1,TRBJ2-5,TRBV5-1,CASSFFQGAGTQYF,TGCGCCAGCAGCTTTTTTCAGGGGGCCGGGACCCAGTACTTC
NA,TRBD1,TRBJ2-7,TRBV7-9,CASSLLFRGRVEQYF,TGTGCCAGCAGCTTACTATTCAGGGGGCGCGTCGAGCAGTACTTC
NA,NA,TRBJ2-1,TRBV5-1,CPSSLVYNEQFF,TGCCCCAGCAGCCTAGTATACAATGAGCAGTTCTTC
NA,NA,TRBJ2-1,TRBV5-5,CASSPRGLGNEQFF,TGTGCCAGCAGCCCGAGGGGTCTGGGAAATGAGCAGTTCTTC